This T cell receptor (beta chain) is from a study of OX40 agonist ivuxolimab in advanced cancers. With 3 bases clipped from V and 14 bases from J, the junction kept 10 bases outside the gene matches. The CDR3 has 15 residues. CDR1 and CDR2 from the germline V gene are LNHNV and YYDKDF (reference sequence). Autoimmune disease history or systemic immunosuppression excluded patients. Profiled with immunoSEQ multiplex PCR; TCRdb holds only in-frame clones, not every one. The sample holds 99,000 or so clones; 85% to 95% are singletons and the top ten take 0.26%. The input for sequencing was CD4+ or CD8+ T cells sorted from blood, taken in a trial of the OX40 agonist ivuxolimab. V is TRBV15 and J is TRBJ2-1; 13 bases line up with TRBD2. The source is an adult with an advanced solid tumor such as melanoma, head and neck, liver or kidney cancer. Written as DNA, the CDR3 is TGTGCCACCAGCAGGTACCCGGGACTAGCGGGGAACGAGTTCTTC. Its translation is CATSRYPGLAGNEFF.